This TCR beta chain appears in the sequencing data of a study of blood T cells in healthy people across ages. Using a J-beta primer mix together with a sample-barcoded 5' primer, a second PCR was run for about 7 to 12 cycles. Via MiXCR, TCRdb re-called the 5' RACE reads, giving one row per CDR3 protein. Among 380,000 or so distinct CDR3 sequences, roughly half were seen once, and the ten largest hold 51%. This sequence originates from a man in his 60s in good health. What was sequenced was blood.

CDR3 sequence: CASSPSTVVGTQETQYF. The CDR3 region has the DNA TGTGCCAGCAGCCCCTCAACAGTAGTCGGGACCCAAGAGACCCAGTACTTC. The V call is TRBV7-9, the J call TRBJ2-5; tentatively, D is TRBD1 or TRBD2 (5 bases each). CDR1 and CDR2 (germline): SEHNR, FQNEAQ (reference sequence). The CDR3 totals 17 residues. The V end lost 5 bases, the J end lost 1 base, and 20 bases lay between the germline ends.